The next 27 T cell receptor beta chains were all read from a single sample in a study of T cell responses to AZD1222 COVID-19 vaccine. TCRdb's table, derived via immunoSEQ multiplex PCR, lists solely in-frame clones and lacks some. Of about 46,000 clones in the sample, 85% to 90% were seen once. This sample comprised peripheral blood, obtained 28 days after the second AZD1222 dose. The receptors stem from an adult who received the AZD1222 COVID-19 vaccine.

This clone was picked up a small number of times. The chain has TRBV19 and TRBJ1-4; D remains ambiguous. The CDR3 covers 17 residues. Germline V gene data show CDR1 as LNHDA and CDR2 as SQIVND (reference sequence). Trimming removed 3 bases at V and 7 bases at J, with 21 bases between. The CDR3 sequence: CASSIPGSHEAGEKLFF. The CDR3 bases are TGTGCCAGTAGTATCCCCGGGAGCCACGAAGCGGGTGAAAAACTGTTTTTT.

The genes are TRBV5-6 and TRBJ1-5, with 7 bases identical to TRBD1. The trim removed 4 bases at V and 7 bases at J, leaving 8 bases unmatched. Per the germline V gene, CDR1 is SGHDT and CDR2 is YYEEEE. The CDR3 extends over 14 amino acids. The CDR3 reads CASSQQGVWQPQHF. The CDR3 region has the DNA TGTGCCAGCAGCCAGCAGGGGGTTTGGCAGCCCCAGCATTTT.

Written as DNA, the CDR3 is TGCGCCAGCAGCCAAGAGGCGGGGTTCACCTACGAGCAGTACTTC. It encodes CASSQEAGFTYEQYF. The rearrangement links TRBV4-3 to TRBJ2-7; D possibly corresponds to TRBD2 (6 bases). CDR1 LGHNA and CDR2 YSLEER come from the germline V gene. V dropped 0 bases and J dropped 2 bases, with 11 bases sitting between them. The CDR3 loop spans 15 amino acids.

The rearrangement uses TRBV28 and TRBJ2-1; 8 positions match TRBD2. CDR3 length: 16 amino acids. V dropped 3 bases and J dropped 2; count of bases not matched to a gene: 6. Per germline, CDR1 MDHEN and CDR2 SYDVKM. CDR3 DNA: TGTGCCAGCAGTTTTGAGCGGGAGCCGGCCTACAATGAGCAGTTCTTC. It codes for CASSFEREPAYNEQFF.

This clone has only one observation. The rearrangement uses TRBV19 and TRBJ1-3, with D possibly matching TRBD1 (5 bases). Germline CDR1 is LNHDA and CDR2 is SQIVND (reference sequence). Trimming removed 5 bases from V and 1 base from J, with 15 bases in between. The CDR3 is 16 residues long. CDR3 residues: CASSARPQGSGNTIYF. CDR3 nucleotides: TGTGCCAGTAGTGCCCGCCCTCAGGGATCTGGAAACACCATATATTTT.

The CDR3 here is CASSWTSGSRDEQFF. CDR3 coding DNA: TGTGCCAGCAGTTGGACTAGCGGGAGTCGGGATGAGCAGTTCTTC. The rearrangement joins TRBV6-5 to TRBJ2-1; 13 bases map to TRBD2. Per germline, CDR1 MNHEY and CDR2 SVGAGI. CDR3 length equals 15 residues. The J segment lost 8 bases and the V segment lost 4 bases, leaving 5 bases of the junction unmatched.

The CDR3 coding sequence is TGTGCCAGCAGCCAAGATCAAGGAGGGAGATTCGGGGAGCTGTTTTTT. Protein: CASSQDQGGRFGELFF. The chain is built from TRBV3-1 (or the pseudogene TRBV3-2) and TRBJ2-2, with D perhaps TRBD2 (6 bases). Germline CDR1 LGHDT, CDR2 YNNKEL (reference sequence). With 0 bases removed from V and 7 bases from J, the gap between germline ends came to 15 bases. This CDR3 has 16 residues.

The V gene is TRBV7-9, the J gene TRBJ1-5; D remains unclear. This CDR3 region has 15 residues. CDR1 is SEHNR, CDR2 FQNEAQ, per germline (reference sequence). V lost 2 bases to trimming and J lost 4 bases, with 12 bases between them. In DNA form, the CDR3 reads TGTGCCAGCAGCTTATCGGCACAGCTGAATCAGCCCCAGCATTTT. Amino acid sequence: CASSLSAQLNQPQHF.

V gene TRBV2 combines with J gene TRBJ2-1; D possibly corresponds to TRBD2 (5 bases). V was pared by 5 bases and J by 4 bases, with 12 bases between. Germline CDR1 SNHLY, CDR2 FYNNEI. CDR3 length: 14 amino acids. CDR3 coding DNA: TGTGCCAGCAGTAGGGAGAGCTCTTACAATGAGCAGTTCTTC. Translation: CASSRESSYNEQFF.

DNA of the CDR3: TGTGCCAGCAGTCCCCCAGGGGGCTCCTATAATTCACCCCTCCACTTT. Protein product: CASSPPGGSYNSPLHF. V usage is TRBV28 and J usage is TRBJ1-6; 7 bases agree with TRBD1. The J segment lost 0 bases and the V segment lost 5 bases, leaving 4 bases of the junction unmatched. Looked up from germline, CDR1 is MDHEN and CDR2 is SYDVKM. The CDR3 contains 16 residues.

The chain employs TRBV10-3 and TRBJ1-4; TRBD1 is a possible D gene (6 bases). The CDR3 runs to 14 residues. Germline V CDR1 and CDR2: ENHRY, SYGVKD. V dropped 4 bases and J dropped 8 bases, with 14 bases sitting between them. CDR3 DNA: TGTGCCATCAGTGCGGGGGGGCAGGAGGAAAAACTGTTTTTT. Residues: CAISAGGQEEKLFF.

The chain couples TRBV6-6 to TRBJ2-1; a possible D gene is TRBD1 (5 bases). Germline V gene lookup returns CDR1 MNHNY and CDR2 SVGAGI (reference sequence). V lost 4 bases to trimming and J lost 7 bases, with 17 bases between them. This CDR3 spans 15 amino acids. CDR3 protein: CASSSSDRGLNEQFF. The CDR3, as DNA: TGTGCCAGCAGTTCCTCCGACAGAGGTCTGAATGAGCAGTTCTTC.

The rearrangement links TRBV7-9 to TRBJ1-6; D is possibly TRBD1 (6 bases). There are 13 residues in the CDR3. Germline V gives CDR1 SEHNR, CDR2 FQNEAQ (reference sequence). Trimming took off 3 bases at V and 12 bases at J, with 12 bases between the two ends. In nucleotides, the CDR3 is TGTGCCAGCAGCTTTCTGGACAGTCAACCCCTCCACTTT. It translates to CASSFLDSQPLHF.

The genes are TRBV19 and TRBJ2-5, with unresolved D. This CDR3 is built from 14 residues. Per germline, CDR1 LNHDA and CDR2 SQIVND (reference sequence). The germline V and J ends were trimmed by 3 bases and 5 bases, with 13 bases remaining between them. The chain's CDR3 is CASSIVGLGETQYF. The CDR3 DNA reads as TGTGCCAGTAGTATCGTAGGGTTGGGGGAGACCCAGTACTTC.

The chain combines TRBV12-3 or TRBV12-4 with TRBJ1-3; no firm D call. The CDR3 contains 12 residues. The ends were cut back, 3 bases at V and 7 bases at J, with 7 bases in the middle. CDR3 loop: CASSFGANTIYF. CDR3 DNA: TGTGCCAGCAGTTTTGGCGCGAACACCATATATTTT.

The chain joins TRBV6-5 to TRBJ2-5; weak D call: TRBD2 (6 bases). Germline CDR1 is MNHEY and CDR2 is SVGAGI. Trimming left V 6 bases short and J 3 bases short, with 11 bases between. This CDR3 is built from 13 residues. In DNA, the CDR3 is TGTGCCAGCAGGCCTTGGGGGGAAGAGACCCAGTACTTC. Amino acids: CASRPWGEETQYF.

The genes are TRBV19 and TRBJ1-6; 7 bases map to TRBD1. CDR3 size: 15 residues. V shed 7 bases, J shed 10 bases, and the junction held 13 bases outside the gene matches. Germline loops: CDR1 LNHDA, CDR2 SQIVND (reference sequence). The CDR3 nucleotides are TGTGCCAGTACCACTTCACAGGGGAGGCACTCACCCCTCCACTTT. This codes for CASTTSQGRHSPLHF.

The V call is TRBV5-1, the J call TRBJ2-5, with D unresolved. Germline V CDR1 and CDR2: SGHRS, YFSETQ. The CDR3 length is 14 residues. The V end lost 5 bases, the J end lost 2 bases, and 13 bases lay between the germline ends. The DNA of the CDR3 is TGCGCCAGCAGGCAACAGATACTACAAGAGACCCAGTACTTC. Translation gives CASRQQILQETQYF.

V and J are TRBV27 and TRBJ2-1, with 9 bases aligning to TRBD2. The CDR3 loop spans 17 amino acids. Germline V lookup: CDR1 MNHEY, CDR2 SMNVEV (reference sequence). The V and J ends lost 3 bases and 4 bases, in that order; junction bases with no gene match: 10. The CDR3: CASSFSISGSPYNEQFF. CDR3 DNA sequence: TGTGCCAGCAGTTTTTCGATTAGCGGGAGCCCATACAATGAGCAGTTCTTC.

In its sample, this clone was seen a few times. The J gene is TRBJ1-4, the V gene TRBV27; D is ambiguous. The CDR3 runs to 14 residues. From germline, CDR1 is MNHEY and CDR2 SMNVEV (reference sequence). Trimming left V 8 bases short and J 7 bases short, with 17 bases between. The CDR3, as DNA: TGTGCCAGCCAAGGCCAAGGAGAGGGTGAAAAACTGTTTTTT. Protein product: CASQGQGEGEKLFF.

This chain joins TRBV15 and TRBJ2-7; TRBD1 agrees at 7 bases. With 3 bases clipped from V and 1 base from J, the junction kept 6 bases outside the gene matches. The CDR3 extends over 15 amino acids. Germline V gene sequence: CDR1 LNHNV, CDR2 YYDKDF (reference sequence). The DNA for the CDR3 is TGTGCCACCAGCAGGGGGGACAGCCTATCCTACGAGCAGTACTTC. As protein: CATSRGDSLSYEQYF.

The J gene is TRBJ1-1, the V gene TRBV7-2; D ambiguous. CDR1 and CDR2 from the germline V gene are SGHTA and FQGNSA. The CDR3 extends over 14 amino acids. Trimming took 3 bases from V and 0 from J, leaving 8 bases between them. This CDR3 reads CASSLLSMNTEAFF. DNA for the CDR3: TGTGCCAGCAGCTTGTTGAGTATGAACACTGAAGCTTTCTTT.

The CDR3 protein is CAWSIGTGSNQPQHF. The CDR3 nucleotides read TGTGCCTGGAGTATCGGGACAGGGTCCAATCAGCCCCAGCATTTT. The chain has TRBV30 and TRBJ1-5, with 9 positions matching TRBD1. CDR1 and CDR2 (germline): GTSNPN, SVGIG (reference sequence). The CDR3 totals 15 residues. V trimming: 2 bases; J trimming: 3 bases; junction bases outside the gene matches: 5.

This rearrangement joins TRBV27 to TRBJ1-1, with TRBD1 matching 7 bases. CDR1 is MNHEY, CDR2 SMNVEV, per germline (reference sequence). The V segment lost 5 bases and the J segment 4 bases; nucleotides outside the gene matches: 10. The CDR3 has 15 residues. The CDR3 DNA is TGTGCCAGCAGTCTCGACTTACAGGGGCTCACTGAAGCTTTCTTT. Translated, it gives CASSLDLQGLTEAFF.

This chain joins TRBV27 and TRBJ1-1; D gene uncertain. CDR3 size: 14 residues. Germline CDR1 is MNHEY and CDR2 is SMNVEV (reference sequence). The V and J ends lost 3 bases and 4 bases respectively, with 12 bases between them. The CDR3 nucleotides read TGTGCCAGCAGTTTGGTCAGGCCGTCCACTGAAGCTTTCTTT. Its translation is CASSLVRPSTEAFF.

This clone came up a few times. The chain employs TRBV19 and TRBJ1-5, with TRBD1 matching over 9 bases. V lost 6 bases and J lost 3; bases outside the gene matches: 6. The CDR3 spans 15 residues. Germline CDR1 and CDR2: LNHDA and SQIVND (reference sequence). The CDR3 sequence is CASREDRGNNQPQHF. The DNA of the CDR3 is TGTGCCAGTAGGGAGGACAGGGGCAACAATCAGCCCCAGCATTTT.

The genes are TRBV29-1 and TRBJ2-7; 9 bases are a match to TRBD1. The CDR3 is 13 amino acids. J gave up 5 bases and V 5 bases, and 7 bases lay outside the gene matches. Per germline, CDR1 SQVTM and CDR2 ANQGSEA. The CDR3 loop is CSVWGQGRNEQYF. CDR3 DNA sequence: TGCAGCGTTTGGGGACAGGGCCGTAACGAGCAGTACTTC.